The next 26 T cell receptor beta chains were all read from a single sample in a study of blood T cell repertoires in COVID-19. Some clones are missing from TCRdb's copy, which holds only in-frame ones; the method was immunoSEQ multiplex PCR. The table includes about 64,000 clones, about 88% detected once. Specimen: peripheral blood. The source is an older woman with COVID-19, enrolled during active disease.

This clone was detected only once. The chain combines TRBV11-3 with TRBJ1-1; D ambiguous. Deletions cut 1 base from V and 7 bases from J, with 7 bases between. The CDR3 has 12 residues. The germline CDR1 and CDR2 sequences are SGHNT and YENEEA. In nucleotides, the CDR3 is TGTGCCAGCAGCTTAGGGGGAGGTGAAGCTTTCTTT. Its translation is CASSLGGGEAFF.

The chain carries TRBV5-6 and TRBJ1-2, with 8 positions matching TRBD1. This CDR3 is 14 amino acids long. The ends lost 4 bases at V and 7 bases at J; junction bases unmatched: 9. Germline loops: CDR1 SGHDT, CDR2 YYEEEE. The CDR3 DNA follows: TGTGCCAGCAGCCCCGTCGACAGGGGAGGTGGCTACACCTTC. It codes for CASSPVDRGGGYTF.

The CDR3 coding sequence is TGTGCCAGCTGCCCGCACAGGGGCTCCTACAATGAGCAGTTCTTC. This translates into CASCPHRGSYNEQFF. The chain is built from TRBV6-5 and TRBJ2-1, with 7 bases matching TRBD1. The junction had 7 bases not matched to a gene; V was cut back by 8 bases and J by 0 bases. The length of the CDR3 is 15 residues. CDR1 and CDR2 (germline): MNHEY, SVGAGI.

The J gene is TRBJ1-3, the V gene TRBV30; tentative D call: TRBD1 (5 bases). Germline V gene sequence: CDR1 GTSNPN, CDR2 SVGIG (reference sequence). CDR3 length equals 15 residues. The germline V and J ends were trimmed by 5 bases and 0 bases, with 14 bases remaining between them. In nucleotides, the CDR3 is TGTGCCTGGTCGAGACAGTTATCCTCTGGAAACACCATATATTTT. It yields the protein CAWSRQLSSGNTIYF. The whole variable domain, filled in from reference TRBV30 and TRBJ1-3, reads SQTIHQWPATLVQPVGSPLSLECTVEGTSNPNLYWYRQAAGRGLQLLFYSVGIGQISSEVPQNLSASRPQDRQFILSSKKLLLSDSGFYLCAWSRQLSSGNTIYFGEGSWLTVV.

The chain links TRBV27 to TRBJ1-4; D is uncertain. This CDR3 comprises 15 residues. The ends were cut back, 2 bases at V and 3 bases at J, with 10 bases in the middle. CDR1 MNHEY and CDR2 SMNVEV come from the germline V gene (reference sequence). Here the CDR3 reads CASSLSHTSNEKLFF. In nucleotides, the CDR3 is TGTGCCAGCAGTTTAAGTCACACGTCTAATGAAAAACTGTTTTTT.

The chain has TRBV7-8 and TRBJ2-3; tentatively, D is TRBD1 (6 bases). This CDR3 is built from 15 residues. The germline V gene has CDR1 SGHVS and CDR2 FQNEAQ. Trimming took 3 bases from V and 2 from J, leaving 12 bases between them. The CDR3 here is CASSFPGTYTDTQYF. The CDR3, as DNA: TGTGCCAGCAGCTTTCCCGGGACATACACAGATACGCAGTATTTT.

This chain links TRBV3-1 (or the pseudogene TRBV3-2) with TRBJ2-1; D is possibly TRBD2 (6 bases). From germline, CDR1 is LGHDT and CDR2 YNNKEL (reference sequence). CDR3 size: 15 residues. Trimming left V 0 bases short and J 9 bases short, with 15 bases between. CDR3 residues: CASSQDRLVRGEQFF. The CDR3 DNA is TGTGCCAGCAGCCAAGACAGACTAGTTAGGGGTGAGCAGTTCTTC.

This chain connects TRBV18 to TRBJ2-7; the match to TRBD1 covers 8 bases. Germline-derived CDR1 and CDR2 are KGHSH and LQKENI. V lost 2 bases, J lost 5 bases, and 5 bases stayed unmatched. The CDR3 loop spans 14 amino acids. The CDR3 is CASSPRTGSNEQYF. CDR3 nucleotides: TGTGCCAGCTCACCAAGGACAGGGTCCAACGAGCAGTACTTC.

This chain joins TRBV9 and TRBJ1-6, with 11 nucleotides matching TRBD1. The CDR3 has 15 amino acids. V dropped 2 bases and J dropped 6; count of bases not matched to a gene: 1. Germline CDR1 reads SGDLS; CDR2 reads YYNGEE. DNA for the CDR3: TGTGCCAGCAGCGTGGGGACAGGGGGTAATTCACCCCTCCACTTT. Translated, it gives CASSVGTGGNSPLHF. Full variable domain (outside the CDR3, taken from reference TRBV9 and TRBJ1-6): DSGVTQTPKHLITATGQRVTLRCSPRSGDLSVYWYQQSLDQGLQFLIQYYNGEERAKGNILERFSAQQFPDLHSELNLSSLELGDSALYFCASSVGTGGNSPLHFGNGTRLTVT.

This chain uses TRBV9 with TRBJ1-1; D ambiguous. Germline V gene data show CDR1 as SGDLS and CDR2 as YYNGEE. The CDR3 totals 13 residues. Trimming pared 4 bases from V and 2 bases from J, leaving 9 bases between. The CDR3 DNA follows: TGTGCCAGCAGCTCGAACAGTAACACTGAAGCTTTCTTT. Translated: CASSSNSNTEAFF.

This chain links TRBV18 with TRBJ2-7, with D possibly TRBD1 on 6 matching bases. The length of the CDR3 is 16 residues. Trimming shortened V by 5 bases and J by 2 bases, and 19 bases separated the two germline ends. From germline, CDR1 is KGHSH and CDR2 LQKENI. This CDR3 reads CASSGGGAWLPYEQYF. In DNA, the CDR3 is TGTGCCAGCTCAGGGGGCGGAGCGTGGCTACCCTACGAGCAGTACTTC. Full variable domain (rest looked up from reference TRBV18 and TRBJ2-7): NAGVMQNPRHLVRRRGQEARLRCSPMKGHSHVYWYRQLPEEGLKFMVYLQKENIIDESGMPKERFSAEFPKEGPSILRIQQVVRGDSAAYFCASSGGGAWLPYEQYFGPGTRLTVT.

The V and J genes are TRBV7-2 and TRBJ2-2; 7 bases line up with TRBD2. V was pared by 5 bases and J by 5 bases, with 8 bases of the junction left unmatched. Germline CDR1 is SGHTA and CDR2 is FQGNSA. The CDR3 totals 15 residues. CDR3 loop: CASSPAGTTTGELFF. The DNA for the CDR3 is TGTGCCAGCAGCCCTGCGGGGACTACGACCGGGGAGCTGTTTTTT.

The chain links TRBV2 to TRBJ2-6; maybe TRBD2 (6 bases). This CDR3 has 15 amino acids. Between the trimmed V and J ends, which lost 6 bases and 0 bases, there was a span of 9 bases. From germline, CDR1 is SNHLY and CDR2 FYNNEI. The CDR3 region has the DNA TGTGCCAGCAGCCGGGAGATCTCTGGGGCCAACGTCCTGACTTTC. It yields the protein CASSREISGANVLTF.

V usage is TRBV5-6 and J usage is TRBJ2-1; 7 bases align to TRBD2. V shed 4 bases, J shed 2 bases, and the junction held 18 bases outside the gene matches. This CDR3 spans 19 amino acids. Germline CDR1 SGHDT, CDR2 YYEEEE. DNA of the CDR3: TGTGCCAGCAGCCCCCCGTGGGGAAGCGGGGAAGTTGCCTACAATGAGCAGTTCTTC. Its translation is CASSPPWGSGEVAYNEQFF.

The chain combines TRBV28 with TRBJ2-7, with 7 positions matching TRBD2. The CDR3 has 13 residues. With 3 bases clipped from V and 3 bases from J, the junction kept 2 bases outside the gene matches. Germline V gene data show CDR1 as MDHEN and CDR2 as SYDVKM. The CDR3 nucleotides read TGTGCCAGCAGTTTGGGGAGGGGCTACGAGCAGTACTTC. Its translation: CASSLGRGYEQYF.

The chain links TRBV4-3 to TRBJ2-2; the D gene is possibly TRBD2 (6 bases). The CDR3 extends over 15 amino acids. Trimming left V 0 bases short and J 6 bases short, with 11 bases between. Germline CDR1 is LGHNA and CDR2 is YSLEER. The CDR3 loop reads CASSQEGGGAGELFF. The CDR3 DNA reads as TGCGCCAGCAGCCAAGAGGGCGGCGGGGCCGGGGAGCTGTTTTTT.

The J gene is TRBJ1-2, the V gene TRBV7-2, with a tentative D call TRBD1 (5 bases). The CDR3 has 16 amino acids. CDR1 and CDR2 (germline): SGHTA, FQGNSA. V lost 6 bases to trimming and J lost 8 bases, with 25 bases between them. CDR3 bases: TGTGCCAGCAGTCCAGGGTTGCAGGAGTCGGCGCGGGGCTACACCTTC. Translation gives CASSPGLQESARGYTF.

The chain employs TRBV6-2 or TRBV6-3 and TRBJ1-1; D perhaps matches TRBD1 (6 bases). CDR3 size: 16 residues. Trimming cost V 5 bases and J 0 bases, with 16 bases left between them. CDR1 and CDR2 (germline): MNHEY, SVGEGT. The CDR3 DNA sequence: TGTGCCAGCAGTCGACACTTCAGGGGACTGAACACTGAAGCTTTCTTT. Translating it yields CASSRHFRGLNTEAFF.

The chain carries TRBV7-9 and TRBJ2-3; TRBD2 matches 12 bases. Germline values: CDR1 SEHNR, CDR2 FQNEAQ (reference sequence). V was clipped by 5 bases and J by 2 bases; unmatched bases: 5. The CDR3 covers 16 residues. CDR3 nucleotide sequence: TGTGCCAGCAGCCTAACTAGCGGGAGGTCCACAGATACGCAGTATTTT. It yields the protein CASSLTSGRSTDTQYF.

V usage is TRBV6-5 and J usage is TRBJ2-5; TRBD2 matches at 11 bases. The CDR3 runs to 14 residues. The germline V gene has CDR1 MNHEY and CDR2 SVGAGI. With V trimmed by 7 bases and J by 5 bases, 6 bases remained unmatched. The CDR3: CASKLAGALETQYF. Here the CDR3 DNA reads TGTGCCAGCAAACTAGCGGGAGCCCTCGAGACCCAGTACTTC.

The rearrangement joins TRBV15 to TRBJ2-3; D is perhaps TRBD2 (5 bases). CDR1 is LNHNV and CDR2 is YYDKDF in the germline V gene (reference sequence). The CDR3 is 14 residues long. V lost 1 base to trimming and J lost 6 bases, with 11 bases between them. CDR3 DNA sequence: TGTGCCACCAGCAGAGGGGCGACTATCGATACGCAGTATTTT. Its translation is CATSRGATIDTQYF. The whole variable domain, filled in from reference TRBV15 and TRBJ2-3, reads DAMVIQNPRYQVTQFGKPVTLSCSQTLNHNVMYWYQQKSSQAPKLLFHYYDKDFNNEADTPDNFQSRRPNTSFCFLDIRSPGLGDTAMYLCATSRGATIDTQYFGPGTRLTVL.

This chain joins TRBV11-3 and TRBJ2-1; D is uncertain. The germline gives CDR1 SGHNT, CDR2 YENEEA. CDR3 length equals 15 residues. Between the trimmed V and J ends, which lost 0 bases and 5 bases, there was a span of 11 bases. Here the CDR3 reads CASSLDSSTDNEQFF. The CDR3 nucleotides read TGTGCCAGCAGCTTAGATTCGTCTACCGACAATGAGCAGTTCTTC. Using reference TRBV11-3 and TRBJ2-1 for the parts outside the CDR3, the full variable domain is EAGVVQSPRYKIIEKKQPVAFWCNPISGHNTLYWYLQNLGQGPELLIRYENEEAVDDSQLPKDRFSAERLKGVDSTLKIQPAELGDSAVYLCASSLDSSTDNEQFFGPGTRLTVL.

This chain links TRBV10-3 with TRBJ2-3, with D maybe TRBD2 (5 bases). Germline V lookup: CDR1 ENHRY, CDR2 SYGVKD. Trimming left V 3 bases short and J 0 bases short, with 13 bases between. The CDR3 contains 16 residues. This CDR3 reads CAISDRIGGSTDTQYF. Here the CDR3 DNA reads TGTGCCATCAGTGATCGAATCGGAGGTAGCACAGATACGCAGTATTTT.

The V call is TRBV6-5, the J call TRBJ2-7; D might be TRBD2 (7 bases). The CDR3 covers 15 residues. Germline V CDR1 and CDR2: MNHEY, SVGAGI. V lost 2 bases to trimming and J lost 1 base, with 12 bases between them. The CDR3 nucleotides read TGTGCCAGCAGTTACGGGGGGGGCGGTTCCTACGAGCAGTACTTC. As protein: CASSYGGGGSYEQYF.

The CDR3 region has the DNA TGTGCCAGCAGTTTTACCCTATACGGCTACACCTTC. It yields the protein CASSFTLYGYTF. The chain employs TRBV12-3 or TRBV12-4 and TRBJ1-2; D is unclear. The CDR3 runs 12 residues. Trimming removed 3 bases at V and 8 bases at J, with 10 bases between.

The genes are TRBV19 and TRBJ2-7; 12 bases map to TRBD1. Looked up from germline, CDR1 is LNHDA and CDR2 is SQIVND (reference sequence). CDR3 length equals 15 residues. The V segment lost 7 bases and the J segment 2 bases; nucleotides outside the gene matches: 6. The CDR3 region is CASTRGTGGTYEQYF. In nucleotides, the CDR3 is TGTGCCAGTACCCGGGGGACAGGGGGCACCTACGAGCAGTACTTC.